This T cell receptor beta chain stems from a study of STAT5B mutations in CD4+ large granular lymphocyte leukemia. About this clone itself: Its target is unknown.

In the original processing: The detection floor for productive clonotype frequency was 2.59 x 10-5. Clones were sequenced by immunoSEQ multiplex PCR, and TCRdb holds only the in-frame ones, with some missing. From that table come the V and J calls and clone size; the DNA was used to work out D and trimming. The sample has 40,000 to 45,000 clones; more than 80% are singletons. V lost 3 bases, J lost 7 bases, and 9 bases stayed unmatched. CDR3 size: 15 residues. Germline V gene data show CDR1 as MNHNS and CDR2 as SASEGT. Whole-study findings and limits: Higher CD4+ than CD8+ T-LGLL clonality might reflect small sample size.

The chain is built from TRBV6-1 and TRBJ1-2; 9 positions agree with TRBD1. The sample taken for sequencing was CD4+ T cells from blood buffy coats. The sequence came from a human donor in good health. CDR3 nucleotide sequence: TGTGCCAGCAGTGACTGGGACAGGGATCGTACTGGCTACACCTTC. Protein product: CASSDWDRDRTGYTF.